The rows below give T cell receptor beta chains drawn from one sample of a study of T cells in Graves' hyperthyroidism and ophthalmopathy. TCRdb reprocessed the multiplex PCR reads with MiXCR, giving one entry per CDR3 protein. Altogether 250,000 or so distinct CDR3 sequences are present, less than 15% being singletons, with the ten largest covering about an eighth. Sequences were obtained from blood. The receptors here all came from a woman between 35 and 50 years old with Graves' hyperthyroidism that later progressed to Graves' ophthalmopathy. CDR3s include the opening cysteine and the closing phenylalanine or tryptophan. Each record gives: J gene, clone size, V gene, D gene, CDR3 protein, CDR3 DNA. A D gene is named only where the DNA matches it firmly. Size is omitted from some rows. Given values are once, few, many or a class for expanded clones.

>TRBJ1-2|once|TRBV2|.
CASSERPGSTSFYGYTF
TGTGCCAGCAGTGAAAGGCCAGGGAGCACCAGCTTCTATGGCTACACCTTC
>TRBJ2-7|.|TRBV10-3|.
CATRTRRDGYEQYF
TGTGCCACCCGCACCAGGAGGGACGGCTACGAGCAGTACTTC
>TRBJ2-1|.|TRBV11-2|.
CASSLGRAGYNEQFF
TGTGCCAGCAGCTTAGGTCGAGCGGGTTACAATGAGCAGTTCTTT
>TRBJ2-7|many|TRBV18|TRBD2
CASSQKTSGSSYEQYF
TGTGCCAGCTCACAAAAGACTAGCGGGAGCTCCTACGAGCAGTACTTC
>TRBJ2-7|many|TRBV11-2|.
CASSLWGVNYEQYF
TGTGCCAGCAGCTTATGGGGGGTGAATTACGAGCAGTACTTC
>TRBJ2-3|few|TRBV5-1|TRBD1
CASSLGGTVPTGTQYF
TGCGCCAGCAGCTTGGGGGGGACAGTCCCGACGGGTACGCAGTATTTT
>TRBJ2-4|many|TRBV12-3/TRBV12-4|TRBD2
CASSLVGRGLAGAKNIQYF
TGTGCCAGCAGTTTAGTAGGTAGGGGACTAGCGGGAGCCAAAAACATTCAGTACTTC
>TRBJ1-3|.|TRBV27|.
CASSRQWGPSGNTIYF
TGTGCCAGCAGCCGCCAGTGGGGTCCTAGTGGAAACACCATATATTTT
>TRBJ2-1|many|TRBV18|.
CASSPPMGYREQFF
TGTGCCAGCTCACCACCGATGGGATACAGGGAGCAGTTCTTC
>TRBJ1-2|.|TRBV20-1|TRBD1
CSAMTGGFNYGYTF
TGCAGTGCTATGACAGGGGGATTTAACTATGGCTACACCTTC
>TRBJ1-2|few|TRBV27|.
CASSNTAYGYTF
TGTGCCAGCAGTAACACTGCATATGGCTACACCTTC
>TRBJ1-2|.|TRBV11-2|TRBD1
CASSLIGTAGYGYTF
TGTGCCAGCAGCTTAATCGGGACAGCTGGGTATGGCTACACCTTC
>TRBJ1-5|.|TRBV2|.
CASSDRYSNQPQHF
TGTGCCAGCAGTGACAGGTATAGCAATCAGCCCCAGCATTTT
>TRBJ1-2|few|TRBV6-1|TRBD1
CASTVTTGGYGYTF
TGTGCCAGCACCGTTACGACAGGGGGTTATGGCTACACCTTC
>TRBJ2-5|.|TRBV29-1|TRBD2
CSVRGGQETQCF
TGCAGCGTTCGGGGGGGGCAAGAGACGCAGTGCTTC
>TRBJ1-4|.|TRBV24-1|TRBD1
CATSESGQNEKLFF
TGTGCCACCAGTGAATCGGGACAGAACGAAAAACTGTTTTTT
>TRBJ2-1|many|TRBV7-9|TRBD2
CASSPALAGDQFF
TGTGCCAGCAGCCCCGCCCTCGCGGGAGACCAGTTCTTC
>TRBJ1-6|many|TRBV5-4|.
CASSLGGGANSPLHF
TGTGCCAGCAGCTTGGGCGGGGGGGCGAATTCACCCCTCCACTTT
>TRBJ2-3|many|TRBV5-1|TRBD2
CASSLAWLAGARTDTQYF
TGCGCCAGCAGCTTGGCTTGGCTAGCGGGAGCAAGGACAGATACGCAGTATTTT
>TRBJ2-3|many|TRBV5-1|.
CASSARQVGLDTQYF
TGCGCCAGCAGCGCTAGACAGGTGGGGTTAGATACGCAGTATTTT
>TRBJ2-2|few|TRBV20-1|.
CSARVGGAGTGELFF
TGCAGTGCTAGAGTTGGAGGGGCCGGCACCGGGGAGCTGTTTTTT
>TRBJ1-2|few|TRBV29-1|.
CSVDSQASLYGYTF
TGCAGCGTTGATTCCCAAGCGAGCCTTTATGGCTACACCTTC
>TRBJ2-7|many|TRBV2|TRBD1
CASRLGQGSYEQYF
TGTGCCAGCAGACTGGGACAGGGGAGCTACGAGCAGTACTTC
>TRBJ1-5|many|TRBV20-1|.
CSASGRGGQPQHF
TGCAGTGCTAGCGGGCGGGGAGGCCAGCCCCAGCATTTT
>TRBJ1-4|many|TRBV20-1|.
CSARTGRAGTNEKLFF
TGCAGTGCTAGGACTGGCAGGGCGGGAACTAATGAAAAACTGTTTTTT
>TRBJ2-3|many|TRBV19|TRBD2
CASSPRLALSDTDTQYF
TGTGCCAGTAGTCCTCGACTAGCCCTCAGCGACACAGATACGCAGTATTTT
>TRBJ1-1|many|TRBV30|TRBD1
CAWSAALGTGNTEAFF
TGTGCCTGGAGCGCAGCTCTCGGGACAGGGAACACTGAAGCTTTCTTT
>TRBJ1-2|many|TRBV24-1|TRBD1
CATSDSWTGEGYTF
TGTGCCACCAGTGATTCTTGGACAGGGGAGGGCTACACCTTC
>TRBJ1-2|many|TRBV28|TRBD1
CASSLWRDRNTF
TGTGCCAGCAGTTTATGGAGGGACAGGAATACCTTC
>TRBJ1-2|many|TRBV3-1|TRBD1
CASSQEYRGYGYTF
TGTGCCAGCAGCCAAGAATACAGGGGCTATGGCTACACCTTC
>TRBJ1-4|many|TRBV7-9|.
CASSRTGNNEKLFF
TGTGCCAGCAGTCGAACAGGGAACAATGAAAAACTGTTTTTT
>TRBJ2-7|.|TRBV30|.
CAWSVRSSGAYYEQYF
TGTGCCTGGAGTGTAAGGTCTTCCGGGGCGTACTACGAGCAGTACTTC
>TRBJ1-4|many|TRBV12-3/TRBV12-4|.
CASSPTGKRATNEKLFF
TGTGCCAGCAGTCCGACAGGAAAGAGGGCAACTAATGAAAAACTGTTTTTT
>TRBJ1-6|many|TRBV13|TRBD1
CASSPTGGSPLHF
TGTGCCAGCAGCCCCACAGGGGGATCACCCCTCCACTTT
>TRBJ2-7|many|TRBV6-1|.
CASSAWNPYEQYF
TGTGCCAGCAGTGCCTGGAACCCCTACGAGCAGTACTTC
>TRBJ1-1|many|TRBV2|.
CASSSMDTNTEAFF
TGTGCCAGCAGTTCTATGGACACCAACACTGAAGCTTTCTTT
>TRBJ2-1|many|TRBV10-3|TRBD2
CAIKLADYNEQFF
TGTGCCATCAAACTAGCGGACTACAATGAGCAGTTCTTC
>TRBJ1-4|many|TRBV6-1|.
CASSARQSTNEKLFF
TGTGCCAGCAGTGCCCGACAGTCAACTAATGAAAAACTGTTTTTT
>TRBJ1-5|many|TRBV28|.
CASSPRWGNQPQHF
TGTGCCAGCAGTCCCCGGTGGGGAAATCAGCCCCAGCATTTT
>TRBJ2-1|many|TRBV7-9|.
CASSFGTVGSTQFF
TGTGCCAGCAGCTTCGGGACCGTAGGATCTACACAGTTCTTC
>TRBJ2-2|many|TRBV11-2|.
CASSGGTGELFF
TGTGCCAGCAGCGGGGGCACCGGGGAGCTGTTTTTT
>TRBJ2-1|.|TRBV27|TRBD2
CASSWGTSGRSEQFF
TGTGCCAGCAGTTGGGGGACTAGCGGGAGGAGTGAGCAGTTCTTC
>TRBJ2-7|many|TRBV10-3|TRBD2
CATQGLAEAYEQYF
TGTGCCACCCAAGGCCTAGCGGAGGCCTACGAGCAGTACTTC
>TRBJ2-5|many|TRBV20-1|.
CSARPWVGRQETQYF
TGCAGTGCTAGACCCTGGGTGGGACGCCAAGAGACCCAGTACTTC
>TRBJ1-5|many|TRBV16|.
CASSLYRGNQPQHF
TGTGCCAGCAGCCTTTACAGGGGCAATCAGCCCCAGCATTTT
>TRBJ2-3|many|TRBV28|.
CASRTSDTQYF
TGTGCCAGCAGGACTTCGGATACGCAGTATTTT
>TRBJ2-1|many|TRBV10-3|TRBD2
CAISESPGLASNEQFF
TGTGCCATCAGTGAGTCTCCGGGACTAGCGAGTAATGAGCAGTTCTTC
>TRBJ2-1|once|TRBV11-2|.
CASSLTGTSKQFF
TGTGCCAGCAGCTTAACCGGGACTTCAAAGCAGTTCTTC